This entry concerns a single T cell receptor beta chain. The antigen remains unidentified. This entry is derived from a study of T-cell memory formation after mild COVID-19. Study-level background: Each donor largely had its own TCR clusters. Study-wide results and limits: Researchers report contracting CD4+ clones mostly in CM and EM, with CD8+ clones in EMRA. Some SARS-CoV-2-responding clones were already detected in memory before infection.

The TCR alpha and TCR beta cDNA libraries, bearing sample barcodes and UMIs, were generated by 5'RACE using constant-segment primers. TCRdb passed the 5' RACE reads through MiXCR, listing each CDR3 protein once. The table records some 120,000 distinct CDR3 sequences, about a sixth of them present only once. Trimming pared 6 bases from V and 1 base from J, leaving 16 bases between. The CDR3 has 16 amino acids. The TCR sequence derives from a man aged 18 to 35 who had mild COVID-19 (a few samples of this study predate the infection). Cell type and time point are not known. Specimen: PBMCs or a T cell subset sorted from them (not recorded which). This chain joins TRBV12-3 or TRBV12-4 and TRBJ2-1; D possibly corresponds to TRBD1 (6 bases). CDR3 DNA: TGTGCCAGCAGAAACAGACTGCAGGGGTCCTACAATGAGCAGTTCTTC. The encoded protein is CASRNRLQGSYNEQFF.